The clone carrying this TCR beta chain is judged medium-sized. The source of the sample is a study of T cell changes during pregnancy in multiple sclerosis. This CDR3 comprises 14 residues. The germline V gene has CDR1 SGHVS and CDR2 FQNEAQ. Deletions cut 3 bases from V and 4 bases from J, with 9 bases between. The protocol was immunoSEQ multiplex PCR, while the TCRdb copy is restricted to in-frame clones and leaves out a portion. This sample has 26,000 or so clones, with almost 90% found just once. The sample here was CD8+ T cells from peripheral blood mononuclear cells, taken in the second trimester of pregnancy. The chain employs TRBV7-8 and TRBJ2-2; D is perhaps TRBD2 (6 bases). This TCR came from a female donor with multiple sclerosis, enrolled in a pregnancy study. The CDR3 coding sequence is TGTGCCAGCAGCTTCCGGGAGACCACCGGGGAGCTGTTTTTT. Translating gives CASSFRETTGELFF.